The rows below give T cell receptor beta chains drawn from one sample of a study of T cell responses to AZD1222 COVID-19 vaccine. Profiled with immunoSEQ multiplex PCR; TCRdb holds only in-frame clones, not every one. The sample has roughly 180,000 clones, roughly nine tenths seen once. Sequenced material: peripheral blood, taken 28 days after the second AZD1222 dose. Source of these receptors: an adult who received the AZD1222 COVID-19 vaccine. Each CDR3 is given with its conserved first and last residue. Fields, in order: clone size, J gene, D gene, V gene, CDR3 length, CDR3 protein, CDR3 DNA. D genes are given only for firm matches. Expanded clones get a size class; other rows say once, few or many, or leave the size out.

abundance: NA; j_gene: TRBJ1-2; d_gene: TRBD1; v_gene: TRBV6-6; len: 15; CDR3aa: CASRPPDRGAGGYTF; CDR3nt: TGTGCCAGCAGGCCCCCGGACAGGGGTGCAGGAGGCTACACCTTC
abundance: NA; j_gene: TRBJ2-2; d_gene: TRBD2; v_gene: TRBV7-9; len: 17; CDR3aa: CASSSLAGGQNTGELFF; CDR3nt: TGTGCCAGCAGTTCACTAGCGGGGGGCCAGAACACCGGGGAGCTGTTTTTT
abundance: NA; j_gene: TRBJ1-1; d_gene: NA; v_gene: TRBV11-2; len: 12; CDR3aa: CASSLDLRGAFF; CDR3nt: TGTGCCAGCAGCTTAGATCTGCGGGGGGCTTTCTTT
abundance: NA; j_gene: TRBJ2-3; d_gene: NA; v_gene: TRBV6-2/TRBV6-3; len: 19; CDR3aa: CASSYPPPTLAQPTDTQYF; CDR3nt: TGTGCCAGCAGTTACCCGCCTCCCACTCTAGCGCAACCCACAGATACGCAGTATTTT
abundance: NA; j_gene: TRBJ1-5; d_gene: NA; v_gene: TRBV7-8; len: 15; CDR3aa: CASSREQAADQPQHF; CDR3nt: TGTGCCAGCAGCAGGGAACAGGCGGCAGATCAGCCCCAGCATTTT
abundance: NA; j_gene: TRBJ1-1; d_gene: NA; v_gene: TRBV6-5; len: 11; CDR3aa: CASSGNTEAFF; CDR3nt: TGTGCCAGCAGCGGGAACACTGAAGCTTTCTTT
abundance: NA; j_gene: TRBJ2-3; d_gene: TRBD2; v_gene: TRBV12-5; len: 16; CDR3aa: CASASWTSGYTDTQYF; CDR3nt: TGTGCTAGTGCCTCATGGACTAGCGGCTACACAGATACGCAGTATTTT
abundance: NA; j_gene: TRBJ2-3; d_gene: NA; v_gene: TRBV30; len: 14; CDR3aa: CAWDLVALRDTQYF; CDR3nt: TGTGCCTGGGATCTCGTAGCGCTTCGGGATACGCAGTATTTT
abundance: NA; j_gene: TRBJ1-6; d_gene: NA; v_gene: TRBV6-6; len: 14; CDR3aa: CASSPSLEGSPLHF; CDR3nt: TGTGCCAGCAGCCCTAGTCTAGAGGGTTCACCCCTCCACTTT
abundance: NA; j_gene: TRBJ1-2; d_gene: TRBD1; v_gene: TRBV6-5; len: 14; CDR3aa: CASYSSGQNYGYTF; CDR3nt: TGTGCCAGCTACTCGTCGGGACAGAACTATGGCTACACCTTC
abundance: NA; j_gene: TRBJ2-7; d_gene: TRBD1; v_gene: TRBV28; len: 16; CDR3aa: CASRGSGQGYGYEQYF; CDR3nt: TGTGCCAGCAGAGGATCAGGACAGGGGTACGGGTACGAGCAGTACTTC
abundance: NA; j_gene: TRBJ1-4; d_gene: TRBD1; v_gene: TRBV28; len: 15; CDR3aa: CASRPTGVYNEKLFF; CDR3nt: TGTGCCAGCAGACCAACAGGGGTCTATAATGAAAAACTGTTTTTT
abundance: NA; j_gene: TRBJ1-1; d_gene: NA; v_gene: TRBV5-1; len: 12; CDR3aa: CASSLDDIEAFF; CDR3nt: TGCGCCAGCAGCTTGGATGACATTGAAGCTTTCTTT
abundance: NA; j_gene: TRBJ2-7; d_gene: NA; v_gene: TRBV19; len: 14; CDR3aa: CASSRTPLGYEQYF; CDR3nt: TGTGCCAGTAGTAGGACCCCCTTGGGTTACGAGCAGTACTTC
abundance: NA; j_gene: TRBJ1-1; d_gene: TRBD1; v_gene: TRBV9; len: 16; CDR3aa: CASSAWDRGGGTEAFF; CDR3nt: TGTGCCAGCAGCGCGTGGGACAGGGGGGGTGGCACTGAAGCTTTCTTT
abundance: NA; j_gene: TRBJ1-1; d_gene: NA; v_gene: TRBV14; len: 12; CDR3aa: CASSPFGREAFF; CDR3nt: TGTGCCAGCAGCCCCTTCGGGAGGGAAGCTTTCTTT
abundance: NA; j_gene: TRBJ2-2; d_gene: NA; v_gene: TRBV7-8; len: 17; CDR3aa: CASSPSAVQRDTGELFF; CDR3nt: TGTGCCAGCAGCCCCTCAGCGGTCCAAAGGGACACCGGGGAGCTGTTTTTT
abundance: NA; j_gene: TRBJ1-2; d_gene: TRBD1; v_gene: TRBV28; len: 14; CDR3aa: CASSPRQGNYGYTF; CDR3nt: TGTGCCAGCAGTCCCCGACAGGGGAACTATGGCTACACCTTC
abundance: NA; j_gene: TRBJ2-7; d_gene: NA; v_gene: TRBV7-3; len: 12; CDR3aa: CASSLGAVEQYF; CDR3nt: TGTGCCAGCAGCTTAGGGGCGGTCGAGCAGTACTTC
abundance: NA; j_gene: TRBJ2-1; d_gene: TRBD2; v_gene: TRBV7-3; len: 16; CDR3aa: CASSPREGPKYNEQFF; CDR3nt: TGTGCCAGCAGCCCACGGGAGGGCCCGAAATACAATGAGCAGTTCTTC
abundance: NA; j_gene: TRBJ2-7; d_gene: TRBD1; v_gene: TRBV7-6; len: 16; CDR3aa: CASSLGNRGRTYEQYF; CDR3nt: TGTGCCAGCAGCTTAGGGAATAGGGGGCGAACCTACGAGCAGTACTTC
abundance: NA; j_gene: TRBJ2-7; d_gene: NA; v_gene: TRBV15; len: 18; CDR3aa: CATSRGRISESETYEQYF; CDR3nt: TGTGCCACCAGCAGAGGCCGAATATCCGAATCGGAAACCTACGAGCAGTACTTC
abundance: NA; j_gene: TRBJ1-4; d_gene: TRBD1; v_gene: TRBV7-9; len: 17; CDR3aa: CASSPGHGGQINEKLFF; CDR3nt: TGTGCCAGCAGCCCTGGCCACGGGGGACAGATTAATGAAAAACTGTTTTTT
abundance: NA; j_gene: TRBJ1-1; d_gene: NA; v_gene: TRBV9; len: 16; CDR3aa: CASSPLTGGVSTEAFF; CDR3nt: TGTGCCAGCAGCCCGTTGACGGGTGGTGTAAGCACTGAAGCTTTCTTT
abundance: NA; j_gene: TRBJ2-5; d_gene: NA; v_gene: TRBV11-2; len: 17; CDR3aa: CASRRGRGASLQETQYF; CDR3nt: TGTGCCAGCAGGCGGGGGAGGGGGGCATCCCTCCAAGAGACCCAGTACTTC
abundance: NA; j_gene: TRBJ2-3; d_gene: NA; v_gene: TRBV19; len: 13; CDR3aa: CASSILETDTQYF; CDR3nt: TGTGCCAGTAGTATACTCGAGACAGATACGCAGTATTTT
abundance: NA; j_gene: TRBJ2-7; d_gene: TRBD2; v_gene: TRBV18; len: 15; CDR3aa: CASSPTSGSSYEQYF; CDR3nt: TGTGCCAGCTCACCGACTAGCGGTAGCTCCTACGAGCAGTACTTC
abundance: NA; j_gene: TRBJ1-1; d_gene: NA; v_gene: TRBV4-1; len: 16; CDR3aa: CASSQEGYAANTEAFF; CDR3nt: TGCGCCAGCAGCCAGGAAGGGTACGCAGCGAACACTGAAGCTTTCTTT
abundance: NA; j_gene: TRBJ2-7; d_gene: NA; v_gene: TRBV7-6; len: 14; CDR3aa: CASSLSGQSYEQYF; CDR3nt: TGTGCCAGCAGCTTATCCGGACAGAGCTACGAGCAGTACTTC
abundance: NA; j_gene: TRBJ1-4; d_gene: TRBD1; v_gene: TRBV6-1; len: 15; CDR3aa: CASSDSGGSREKLFF; CDR3nt: TGTGCCAGCAGTGATTCAGGGGGTTCACGGGAAAAACTGTTTTTT
abundance: NA; j_gene: TRBJ2-1; d_gene: NA; v_gene: TRBV14; len: 14; CDR3aa: CASSPVTPMSEQFF; CDR3nt: TGTGCCAGCAGCCCCGTGACTCCGATGAGTGAGCAGTTCTTC
abundance: NA; j_gene: TRBJ2-2; d_gene: NA; v_gene: TRBV11-1; len: 14; CDR3aa: CASSLIQNTGELFF; CDR3nt: TGTGCCAGCAGCTTGATTCAGAACACCGGGGAGCTGTTTTTT
abundance: NA; j_gene: TRBJ2-3; d_gene: NA; v_gene: TRBV7-3; len: 16; CDR3aa: CASSSEPTGRTDTQYF; CDR3nt: TGTGCCAGCAGCTCCGAACCGACAGGTCGCACAGATACGCAGTATTTT
abundance: NA; j_gene: TRBJ2-3; d_gene: NA; v_gene: TRBV19; len: 13; CDR3aa: CASSIDLEDTQYF; CDR3nt: TGTGCCAGTAGTATAGATCTAGAGGATACGCAGTATTTT
abundance: NA; j_gene: TRBJ1-5; d_gene: NA; v_gene: TRBV7-9; len: 15; CDR3aa: CASSLGTGWDQPQHF; CDR3nt: TGTGCCAGCAGCTTAGGAACAGGGTGGGATCAGCCCCAGCATTTT
abundance: NA; j_gene: TRBJ2-2; d_gene: TRBD1; v_gene: TRBV5-1; len: 15; CDR3aa: CASKVDRVNTGELFF; CDR3nt: TGCGCCAGCAAGGTGGACAGGGTGAACACCGGGGAGCTGTTTTTT
abundance: once; j_gene: TRBJ1-1; d_gene: NA; v_gene: TRBV5-1; len: 14; CDR3aa: CASSLFEGGTEAFF; CDR3nt: TGCGCCAGCAGCTTGTTTGAGGGAGGAACTGAAGCTTTCTTT
abundance: NA; j_gene: TRBJ2-7; d_gene: TRBD2; v_gene: TRBV5-1; len: 15; CDR3aa: CASSYPTSGTYEQYF; CDR3nt: TGCGCCAGCAGCTACCCGACTAGCGGGACCTACGAGCAGTACTTC
abundance: NA; j_gene: TRBJ1-1; d_gene: NA; v_gene: TRBV27; len: 14; CDR3aa: CASSLAGTLSEAFF; CDR3nt: TGTGCCAGCAGTTTAGCAGGGACCCTTTCTGAAGCTTTCTTT
abundance: NA; j_gene: TRBJ1-1; d_gene: NA; v_gene: TRBV6-5; len: 16; CDR3aa: CASSYPHNTGVTEAFF; CDR3nt: TGTGCCAGCAGTTACCCTCACAACACCGGGGTGACTGAAGCTTTCTTT
abundance: few; j_gene: TRBJ2-3; d_gene: NA; v_gene: TRBV4-3; len: 15; CDR3aa: CASSQASGDPDTQYF; CDR3nt: TGCGCCAGCAGCCAAGCGTCTGGAGATCCAGATACGCAGTATTTT
abundance: NA; j_gene: TRBJ2-3; d_gene: NA; v_gene: TRBV5-6; len: 11; CDR3aa: CASSRTDTQYF; CDR3nt: TGTGCCAGCAGCCGAACAGATACGCAGTATTTT
abundance: NA; j_gene: TRBJ1-5; d_gene: NA; v_gene: TRBV19; len: 15; CDR3aa: CASSTRASSNQPQHF; CDR3nt: TGTGCCAGTAGTACACGCGCGTCCAGCAATCAGCCCCAGCATTTT
abundance: NA; j_gene: TRBJ2-1; d_gene: TRBD2; v_gene: TRBV28; len: 16; CDR3aa: CASRVRLAGVLNEQFF; CDR3nt: TGTGCCAGCAGGGTCCGACTAGCGGGAGTTCTGAATGAGCAGTTCTTC
abundance: once; j_gene: TRBJ1-1; d_gene: NA; v_gene: TRBV3-1/TRBV3-2; len: 16; CDR3aa: CASSQDPGRDGSEAFF; CDR3nt: TGTGCCAGCAGCCAAGATCCTGGCAGGGACGGCTCTGAAGCTTTCTTT
abundance: NA; j_gene: TRBJ1-6; d_gene: NA; v_gene: TRBV10-3; len: 16; CDR3aa: CAISDGGTDNNSPLHF; CDR3nt: TGTGCCATCAGTGATGGGGGGACGGATAATAATTCACCCCTCCACTTT
abundance: NA; j_gene: TRBJ2-5; d_gene: NA; v_gene: TRBV28; len: 15; CDR3aa: CATTGGQPVQETQYF; CDR3nt: TGTGCCACTACTGGGGGCCAGCCAGTCCAAGAGACCCAGTACTTC
abundance: NA; j_gene: TRBJ1-6; d_gene: TRBD1; v_gene: TRBV11-2; len: 19; CDR3aa: CASSLVPGGVYPYNSPLHF; CDR3nt: TGTGCCAGCAGCTTAGTCCCAGGGGGCGTTTATCCCTATAATTCACCCCTCCACTTT
abundance: once; j_gene: TRBJ1-1; d_gene: NA; v_gene: TRBV3-1/TRBV3-2; len: 14; CDR3aa: CASSGRDTGTEAFF; CDR3nt: TGTGCCAGCAGCGGGAGGGACACCGGCACTGAAGCTTTCTTT
abundance: NA; j_gene: TRBJ1-2; d_gene: NA; v_gene: TRBV4-2; len: 14; CDR3aa: CASSQAGTLLGYTF; CDR3nt: TGTGCCAGCAGCCAAGCCGGGACGCTTTTAGGCTACACCTTC
abundance: once; j_gene: TRBJ2-7; d_gene: NA; v_gene: TRBV21-1; len: 14; CDR3aa: CASSKGDESYEQYF; CDR3nt: TGTGCCAGCAGCAAAGGGGACGAATCCTACGAGCAGTACTTC
abundance: NA; j_gene: TRBJ1-3; d_gene: NA; v_gene: TRBV5-1; len: 15; CDR3aa: CASSPNGGTGNTIYF; CDR3nt: TGCGCCAGCAGCCCAAATGGAGGGACTGGAAACACCATATATTTT
abundance: NA; j_gene: TRBJ2-7; d_gene: NA; v_gene: TRBV15; len: 12; CDR3aa: CATRGSSYEQYF; CDR3nt: TGTGCCACCAGAGGGTCCAGCTACGAGCAGTACTTC
abundance: NA; j_gene: TRBJ1-2; d_gene: TRBD1; v_gene: TRBV10-3; len: 14; CDR3aa: CAISEGQGSYGYTF; CDR3nt: TGTGCCATCAGTGAGGGACAGGGGTCTTATGGCTACACCTTC
abundance: NA; j_gene: TRBJ1-5; d_gene: NA; v_gene: TRBV19; len: 15; CDR3aa: CASSISSLGDQPQHF; CDR3nt: TGTGCCAGTAGTATTTCCAGCTTGGGGGATCAGCCCCAGCATTTT
abundance: NA; j_gene: TRBJ2-1; d_gene: TRBD2; v_gene: TRBV27; len: 14; CDR3aa: CASSLGGGNNEQFF; CDR3nt: TGTGCCAGCAGTTTAGGGGGGGGAAACAATGAGCAGTTCTTC